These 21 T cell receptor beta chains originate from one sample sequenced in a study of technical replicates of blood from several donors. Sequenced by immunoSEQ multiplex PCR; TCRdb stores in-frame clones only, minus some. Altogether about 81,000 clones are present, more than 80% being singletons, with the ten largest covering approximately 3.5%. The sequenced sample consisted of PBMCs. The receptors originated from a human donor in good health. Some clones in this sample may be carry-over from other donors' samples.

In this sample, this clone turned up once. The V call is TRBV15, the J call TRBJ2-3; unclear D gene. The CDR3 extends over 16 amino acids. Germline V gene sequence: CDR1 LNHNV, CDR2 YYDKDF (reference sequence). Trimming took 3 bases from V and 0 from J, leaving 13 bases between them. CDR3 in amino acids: CATSSFGGESTDTQYF. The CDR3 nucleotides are TGTGCCACCAGCAGTTTTGGCGGAGAGAGCACAGATACGCAGTATTTT.

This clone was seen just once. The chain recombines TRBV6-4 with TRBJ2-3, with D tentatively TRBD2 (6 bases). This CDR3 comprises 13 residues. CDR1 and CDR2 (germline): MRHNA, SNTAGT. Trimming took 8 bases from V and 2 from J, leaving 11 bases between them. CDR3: CASSPGATDTQYF. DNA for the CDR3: TGTGCCAGCTCACCGGGAGCCACAGATACGCAGTATTTT.

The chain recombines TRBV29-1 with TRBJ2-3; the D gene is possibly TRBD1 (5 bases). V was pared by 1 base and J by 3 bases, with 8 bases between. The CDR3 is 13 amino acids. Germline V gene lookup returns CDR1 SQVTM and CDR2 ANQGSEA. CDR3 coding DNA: TGCAGCGTTGAAGGGGGCGAAACAGATACGCAGTATTTT. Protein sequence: CSVEGGETDTQYF.

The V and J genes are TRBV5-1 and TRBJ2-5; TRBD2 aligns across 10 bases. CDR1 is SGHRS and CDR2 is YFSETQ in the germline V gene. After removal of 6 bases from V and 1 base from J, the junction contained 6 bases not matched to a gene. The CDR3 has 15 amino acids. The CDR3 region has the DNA TGCGCCAGCAAAGGACTAGCGGTAAGCCAAGAGACCCAGTACTTC. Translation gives CASKGLAVSQETQYF.

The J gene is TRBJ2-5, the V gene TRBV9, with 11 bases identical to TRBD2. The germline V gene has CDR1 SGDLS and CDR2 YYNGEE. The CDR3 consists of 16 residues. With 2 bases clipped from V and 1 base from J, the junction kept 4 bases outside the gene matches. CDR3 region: CASSVGTSGAQETQYF. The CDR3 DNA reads TGTGCCAGCAGCGTGGGGACTAGCGGAGCCCAAGAGACCCAGTACTTC.

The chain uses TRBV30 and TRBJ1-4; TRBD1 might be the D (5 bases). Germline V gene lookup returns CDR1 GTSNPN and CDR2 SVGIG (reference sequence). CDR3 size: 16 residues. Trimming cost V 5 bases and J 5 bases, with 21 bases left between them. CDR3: CAWSQTTGSGNEKLFF. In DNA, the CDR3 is TGTGCCTGGTCCCAAACCACAGGAAGTGGGAATGAAAAACTGTTTTTT.

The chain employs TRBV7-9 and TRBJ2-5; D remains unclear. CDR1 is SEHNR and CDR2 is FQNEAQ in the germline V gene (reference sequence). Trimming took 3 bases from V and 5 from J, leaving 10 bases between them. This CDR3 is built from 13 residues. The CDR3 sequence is CASSFRHLETQYF. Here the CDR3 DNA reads TGTGCCAGCAGCTTCAGGCACTTGGAGACCCAGTACTTC.

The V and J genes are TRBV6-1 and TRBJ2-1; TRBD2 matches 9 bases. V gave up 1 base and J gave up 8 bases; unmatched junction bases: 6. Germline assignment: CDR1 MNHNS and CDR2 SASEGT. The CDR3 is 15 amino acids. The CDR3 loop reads CASSEVSGTSHEQFF. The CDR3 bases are TGTGCCAGCAGTGAAGTCTCCGGGACTAGCCATGAGCAGTTCTTC.

The DNA for the CDR3 is TGTGCCTGGAGTTATGGGACAGGGGGATATGGCTACACCTTC. It is translated as CAWSYGTGGYGYTF. The chain recombines TRBV30 with TRBJ1-2, with TRBD1 matching over 11 bases. This CDR3 region has 14 residues. Per the germline V gene, CDR1 is GTSNPN and CDR2 is SVGIG (reference sequence). V gave up 2 bases and J gave up 5 bases; unmatched junction bases: 4.

In nucleotides, the CDR3 is TGTGCCAGCAGACAGACTAGCGGGACGGGAGAGCAGTACTTC. Translation: CASRQTSGTGEQYF. The V and J genes are TRBV9 and TRBJ2-7; 11 positions match TRBD2. CDR1 SGDLS and CDR2 YYNGEE come from the germline V gene. J gave up 7 bases and V 5 bases, and 8 bases lay outside the gene matches. CDR3 length: 14 amino acids.

DNA of the CDR3: TGTGCCAGTAAAGGGACAGGGGTACAGCCCCAGCATTTT. Amino acid sequence: CASKGTGVQPQHF. The chain recombines TRBV19 with TRBJ1-5; TRBD1 aligns across 10 bases. The CDR3 spans 13 residues. CDR1 and CDR2 (germline): LNHDA, SQIVND (reference sequence). V was pared by 7 bases and J by 7 bases, with 4 bases of the junction left unmatched.

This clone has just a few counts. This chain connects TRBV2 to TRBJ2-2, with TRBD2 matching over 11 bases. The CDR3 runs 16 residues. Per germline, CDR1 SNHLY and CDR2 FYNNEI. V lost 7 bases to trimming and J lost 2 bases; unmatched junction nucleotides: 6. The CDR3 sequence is CASKTSGSHNTGELFF. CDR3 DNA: TGTGCCAGCAAAACTAGCGGGAGTCATAACACCGGGGAGCTGTTTTTT.

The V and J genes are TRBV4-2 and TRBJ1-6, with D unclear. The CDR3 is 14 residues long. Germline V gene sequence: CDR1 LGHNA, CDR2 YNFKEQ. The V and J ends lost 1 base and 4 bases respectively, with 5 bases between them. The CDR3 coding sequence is TGTGCCAGCAGCCAAGCGGGATATAATTCACCCCTCCACTTT. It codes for CASSQAGYNSPLHF.

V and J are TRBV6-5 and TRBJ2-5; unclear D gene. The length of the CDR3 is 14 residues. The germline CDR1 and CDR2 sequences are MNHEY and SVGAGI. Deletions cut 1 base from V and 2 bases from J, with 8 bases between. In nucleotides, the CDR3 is TGTGCCAGCAGTTACTTGCCCAGTCAAGAGACCCAGTACTTC. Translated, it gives CASSYLPSQETQYF.

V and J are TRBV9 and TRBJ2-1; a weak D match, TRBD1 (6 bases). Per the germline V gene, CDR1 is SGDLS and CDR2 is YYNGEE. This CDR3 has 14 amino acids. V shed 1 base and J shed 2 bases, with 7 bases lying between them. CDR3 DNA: TGTGCCAGCAGCGTACACAGGGCCTACAATGAGCAGTTCTTC. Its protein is CASSVHRAYNEQFF.

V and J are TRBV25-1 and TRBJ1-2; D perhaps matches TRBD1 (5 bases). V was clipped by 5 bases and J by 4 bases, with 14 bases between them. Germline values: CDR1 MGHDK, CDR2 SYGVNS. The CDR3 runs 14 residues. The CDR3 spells CASSIGHPVYGYTF. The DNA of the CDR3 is TGTGCCAGCAGTATTGGACACCCTGTCTATGGCTACACCTTC.

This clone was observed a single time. In DNA, the CDR3 is TGTGCCAGCTCCCCCGAGGATACGCAGTATTTT. This translates into CASSPEDTQYF. The chain has TRBV18 and TRBJ2-3; no definite D call. Trimming removed 6 bases from V and 6 bases from J, with 7 bases in between. CDR3 length equals 11 residues. CDR1 and CDR2 (germline): KGHSH, LQKENI.

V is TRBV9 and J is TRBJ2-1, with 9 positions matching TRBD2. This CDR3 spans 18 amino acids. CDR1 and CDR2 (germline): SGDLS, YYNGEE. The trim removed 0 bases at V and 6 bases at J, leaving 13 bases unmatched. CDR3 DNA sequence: TGTGCCAGCAGCGTAGATTTGTGGTCTAGCGGGAAGGGCAATGAGCAGTTCTTC. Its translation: CASSVDLWSSGKGNEQFF.

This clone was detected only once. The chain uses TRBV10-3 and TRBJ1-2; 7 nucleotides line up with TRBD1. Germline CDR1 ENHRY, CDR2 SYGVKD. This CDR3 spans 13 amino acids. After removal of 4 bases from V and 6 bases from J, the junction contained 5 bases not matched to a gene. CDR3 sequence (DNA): TGTGCCATCAGTGGAGAGACAGGGCATGGCTACACCTTC. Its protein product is CAISGETGHGYTF.

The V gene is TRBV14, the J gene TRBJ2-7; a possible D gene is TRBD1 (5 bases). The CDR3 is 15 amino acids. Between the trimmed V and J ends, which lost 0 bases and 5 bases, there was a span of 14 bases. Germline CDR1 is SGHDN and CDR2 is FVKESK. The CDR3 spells CASSQDRSRAHEQYF. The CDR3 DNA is TGTGCCAGCAGCCAAGATCGAAGCAGGGCCCACGAGCAGTACTTC.

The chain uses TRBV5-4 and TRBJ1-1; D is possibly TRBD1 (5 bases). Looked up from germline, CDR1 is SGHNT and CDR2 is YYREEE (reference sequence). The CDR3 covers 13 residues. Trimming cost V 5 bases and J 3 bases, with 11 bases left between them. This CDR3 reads CASRGRADTEAFF. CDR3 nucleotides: TGTGCCAGCAGGGGCAGGGCGGACACTGAAGCTTTCTTT. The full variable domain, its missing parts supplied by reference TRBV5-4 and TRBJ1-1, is ETGVTQSPTHLIKTRGQQVTLRCSSQSGHNTVSWYQQALGQGPQFIFQYYREEENGRGNFPPRFSGLQFPNYSSELNVNALELDDSALYLCASRGRADTEAFFGQGTRLTVV.